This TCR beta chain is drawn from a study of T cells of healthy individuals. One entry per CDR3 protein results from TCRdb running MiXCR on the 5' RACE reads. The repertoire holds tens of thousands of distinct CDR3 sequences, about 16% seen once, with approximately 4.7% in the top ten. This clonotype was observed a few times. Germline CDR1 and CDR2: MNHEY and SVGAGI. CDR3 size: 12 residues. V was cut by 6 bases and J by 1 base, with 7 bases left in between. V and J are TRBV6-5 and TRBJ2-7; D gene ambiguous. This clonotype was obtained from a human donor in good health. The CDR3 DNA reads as TGTGCCAGCAGGGCCGGGTCCTACGAGCAGTACTTC. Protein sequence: CASRAGSYEQYF.